Listed below are T cell receptor beta chains from one sample, sequenced in a study of blood T cell repertoires in COVID-19. Sequencing was performed with immunoSEQ multiplex PCR; in TCRdb, only in-frame clones are kept and a portion is missing. The sample records about 250,000 clones, approximately 83% being singletons. Specimen: peripheral blood. The receptors were sampled from an elderly man with acute or convalescent COVID-19. Both conserved end residues are part of each CDR3. The D gene is left open where the match is weak. For some rows the clone size is stated as once, few or many, or as a class when expanded; others skip it.

D: -; J: TRBJ1-1; V: TRBV7-3; size: -; CDR3: CASSPNRDTEAFF; DNA: TGTGCCAGCAGCCCCAACAGGGACACTGAAGCTTTCTTT
D: -; J: TRBJ1-1; V: TRBV5-1; size: -; CDR3: CASLAENTEAFF; DNA: TGCGCCAGCCTGGCGGAGAACACTGAAGCTTTCTTT
D: -; J: TRBJ1-2; V: TRBV28; size: few; CDR3: CASSSTSYYGYTF; DNA: TGTGCCAGCAGTTCGACTTCTTACTATGGCTACACCTTC
D: -; J: TRBJ2-7; V: TRBV5-1; size: -; CDR3: CASSYSEEQYF; DNA: TGCGCCAGCAGCTATTCGGAGGAGCAGTACTTC
D: TRBD1; J: TRBJ1-2; V: TRBV5-4; size: -; CDR3: CASSSVGQGAGGYTF; DNA: TGTGCCAGCAGCTCAGTGGGACAGGGGGCGGGTGGCTACACCTTC
D: -; J: TRBJ1-4; V: TRBV27; size: -; CDR3: CASSLENHNEKLFF; DNA: TGTGCCAGCAGTTTGGAGAATCATAATGAAAAACTGTTTTTT
D: -; J: TRBJ1-5; V: TRBV28; size: -; CDR3: CASSYHRVSNQPQHF; DNA: TGTGCCAGCAGTTACCACAGGGTCAGCAATCAGCCCCAGCATTTT
D: TRBD2; J: TRBJ2-1; V: TRBV4-1; size: -; CDR3: CASSRERGLAFYNEQFF; DNA: TGCGCCAGCAGCCGAGAAAGGGGACTAGCGTTCTACAATGAGCAGTTCTTC
D: TRBD1; J: TRBJ2-4; V: TRBV28; size: -; CDR3: CASSSRRGSENIQYF; DNA: TGTGCCAGCAGTTCCCGCAGGGGGTCCGAAAACATTCAGTACTTC
D: -; J: TRBJ1-5; V: TRBV19; size: -; CDR3: CASSLAYSNQPQHF; DNA: TGTGCCAGTAGTTTAGCTTATAGCAATCAGCCCCAGCATTTT
D: -; J: TRBJ2-5; V: TRBV3-1/TRBV3-2; size: -; CDR3: CASSQGGQETQYF; DNA: TGTGCCAGCAGCCAAGGCGGTCAAGAGACCCAGTACTTC
D: -; J: TRBJ1-2; V: TRBV27; size: -; CDR3: CASSNPGEPLGGYTF; DNA: TGTGCCAGCTCAAACCCGGGGGAGCCCCTTGGTGGCTACACCTTC
D: -; J: TRBJ2-7; V: TRBV2; size: -; CDR3: CASSLNQGSWDEQYF; DNA: TGTGCCAGCAGTCTAAACCAGGGGTCTTGGGACGAGCAGTACTTC
D: TRBD1; J: TRBJ2-1; V: TRBV7-9; size: -; CDR3: CASSLALGQAERFF; DNA: TGTGCCAGCAGCTTAGCGCTCGGACAGGCCGAGCGGTTCTTC